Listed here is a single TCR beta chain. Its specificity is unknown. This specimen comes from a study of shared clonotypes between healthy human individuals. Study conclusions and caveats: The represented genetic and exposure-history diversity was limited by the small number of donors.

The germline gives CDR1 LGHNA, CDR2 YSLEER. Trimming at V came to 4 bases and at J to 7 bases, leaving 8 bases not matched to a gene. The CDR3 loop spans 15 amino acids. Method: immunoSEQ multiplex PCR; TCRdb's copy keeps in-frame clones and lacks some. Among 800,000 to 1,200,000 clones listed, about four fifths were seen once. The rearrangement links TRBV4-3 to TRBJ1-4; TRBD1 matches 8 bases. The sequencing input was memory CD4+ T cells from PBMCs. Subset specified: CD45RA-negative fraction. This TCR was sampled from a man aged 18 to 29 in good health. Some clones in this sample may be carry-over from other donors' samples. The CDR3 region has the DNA TGCGCCAGCAGCCCGGTGAGGACAGGGACTGAAAAACTGTTTTTT. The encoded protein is CASSPVRTGTEKLFF.